This is a list of T cell receptor beta chains from one sample in a study of T cell responses to AZD1222 COVID-19 vaccine. The method was immunoSEQ multiplex PCR; TCRdb's version includes in-frame clones alone and lacks a portion of them. Of roughly 150,000 clones in the sample, 90% to 95% were seen once. The sample was peripheral blood, taken on day 0 of AZD1222 vaccination. These receptors were obtained from an adult in good health. CDR3s include the opening cysteine and the closing phenylalanine or tryptophan. The D gene is left open where the match is weak. The listing skips clone size in some rows; elsewhere it reads once, few, many or a size class.

v_gene	d_gene	j_gene	abundance	CDR3aa	CDR3nt
TRBV11-3	TRBD1	TRBJ2-3	NA	CASSLRDRGRGSTDTQYF	TGTGCCAGCAGCTTGAGGGACAGGGGGCGAGGAAGCACAGATACGCAGTATTTT
TRBV28	NA	TRBJ1-1	NA	CASSQPLNTEAFF	TGTGCCAGCAGTCAGCCTCTGAACACTGAAGCTTTCTTT
TRBV19	NA	TRBJ1-5	NA	CASSILARGQYSNQPQHF	TGTGCCAGTAGTATTTTGGCTCGTGGCCAGTATAGCAATCAGCCCCAGCATTTT
TRBV11-1	TRBD1	TRBJ2-1	NA	CASTNWDRGSHEQFF	TGTGCCAGCACCAATTGGGACAGGGGTTCTCATGAGCAGTTCTTC
TRBV15	NA	TRBJ1-4	NA	CATSRYPGHSTSNEKLFF	TGTGCCACCAGCAGGTATCCGGGACACTCGACTTCTAATGAAAAACTGTTTTTT
TRBV7-8	NA	TRBJ2-7	NA	CASSFRDKSYEQYF	TGTGCCAGCAGCTTCCGGGACAAGTCCTACGAGCAGTACTTC
TRBV4-3	TRBD1	TRBJ2-1	NA	CASSQDTGQYLYNEQFF	TGCGCCAGCAGCCAAGATACGGGACAGTATCTCTACAATGAGCAGTTCTTC
TRBV7-9	NA	TRBJ1-1	NA	CASSPGQNLMNTEAFF	TGTGCCAGCAGCCCCGGACAGAACCTAATGAACACTGAAGCTTTCTTT
TRBV6-5	TRBD1	TRBJ1-6	NA	CASSPRGQGWSPLHF	TGTGCCAGCAGCCCACGGGGACAGGGATGGTCACCCCTCCACTTT
TRBV18	NA	TRBJ1-2	NA	CASSPPVLGQVYGYTF	TGTGCCAGCTCACCACCGGTTTTGGGGCAAGTCTATGGCTACACCTTC
TRBV3-1/TRBV3-2	TRBD2	TRBJ2-3	NA	CASSQEALAGMTDTQYF	TGTGCCAGCAGCCAAGAGGCCCTAGCGGGGATGACAGATACGCAGTATTTT
TRBV20-1	NA	TRBJ2-3	NA	CSASRGGEDTQYF	TGCAGTGCTAGTAGAGGGGGGGAAGATACGCAGTATTTT
TRBV7-2	TRBD2	TRBJ2-7	NA	CASSYSGDYEQYF	TGTGCCAGCAGCTATAGCGGGGACTACGAGCAGTACTTC
TRBV4-3	NA	TRBJ2-3	NA	CASSQDFRYGTDTQYF	TGCGCCAGCAGCCAAGATTTTCGGTATGGCACAGATACGCAGTATTTT
TRBV5-1	TRBD1	TRBJ2-3	once	CASSHRWPGQGPRASTDTQYF	TGCGCCAGCAGCCACCGATGGCCGGGACAGGGGCCTCGGGCCTCCACAGATACGCAGTATTTT
TRBV5-6	NA	TRBJ1-5	NA	CASSTTLATGYRGNQPQHF	TGTGCCAGCAGCACAACCCTCGCCACAGGTTATAGGGGCAATCAGCCCCAGCATTTT
TRBV5-1	NA	TRBJ1-2	NA	CASSLGLTDYGYTF	TGCGCCAGCAGCCTCGGACTGACGGACTATGGCTACACCTTC
TRBV30	TRBD1	TRBJ1-2	few	CAWSQGAPYGYTF	TGTGCCTGGTCACAGGGGGCGCCTTATGGCTACACCTTC
TRBV19	TRBD1	TRBJ2-7	NA	CASSMKTGPYEQYF	TGTGCCAGTAGTATGAAGACAGGGCCCTACGAGCAGTACTTC
TRBV7-9	NA	TRBJ1-5	NA	CASSLEGGPQHF	TGTGCCAGCAGCTTAGAAGGGGGGCCCCAGCATTTT
TRBV21-1	NA	TRBJ1-3	NA	CASLPTAIPGNTIYF	TGTGCCAGCCTACCAACAGCCATCCCTGGAAACACCATATATTTT
TRBV16	NA	TRBJ1-2	once	CASSQGGVHGYTF	TGTGCCAGCAGCCAAGGGGGAGTCCATGGCTACACCTTC
TRBV6-1	NA	TRBJ2-1	NA	CASSEAGTNEQFF	TGTGCCAGCAGTGAAGCGGGTACCAATGAGCAGTTCTTC
TRBV4-1	NA	TRBJ2-5	NA	CASSQGRAETQYF	TGCGCCAGCAGCCAAGGTCGGGCAGAGACCCAGTACTTC
TRBV7-9	NA	TRBJ2-7	NA	CASSLQGRQDTAYEQYF	TGTGCCAGCAGCTTACAAGGGCGACAGGACACAGCCTACGAGCAGTACTTC
TRBV6-5	NA	TRBJ1-2	NA	CASSQDVNYGYTF	TGTGCCAGCAGTCAGGACGTTAACTATGGCTACACCTTC
TRBV28	NA	TRBJ1-2	NA	CASSRLGVAYGYTF	TGTGCCAGCAGCCGTCTCGGTGTTGCCTATGGCTACACCTTC
TRBV7-9	NA	TRBJ1-2	NA	CASSLAGQNYGYTF	TGTGCCAGCAGCTTAGCGGGACAAAACTATGGCTACACCTTC
TRBV29-1	TRBD1	TRBJ2-5	NA	CSVAGTGVAPKETQYF	TGCAGCGTTGCCGGGACAGGGGTTGCCCCGAAAGAGACCCAGTACTTC
TRBV3-1/TRBV3-2	TRBD2	TRBJ2-7	NA	CASSQGASGVSYEQYF	TGTGCCAGCAGCCAAGGGGCTAGCGGGGTGAGCTACGAGCAGTACTTC
TRBV10-1	NA	TRBJ2-1	once	CASSAGAVDEQFF	TGCGCCAGCAGTGCAGGTGCGGTGGATGAGCAGTTCTTC
TRBV27	NA	TRBJ2-7	NA	CASSLSIRGPSYEQYF	TGTGCCAGCAGTTTATCGATCCGGGGGCCCTCCTACGAGCAGTACTTC
TRBV20-1	NA	TRBJ1-1	NA	CSSRGSTEAFF	TGCAGCTCAAGGGGAAGCACTGAAGCTTTCTTT
TRBV2	NA	TRBJ1-3	NA	CASRLDSHSGNTIYF	TGTGCCAGCAGGCTTGACAGCCACTCTGGAAACACCATATATTTT
TRBV4-3	TRBD2	TRBJ2-7	NA	CASSQDRLAGYYEQYF	TGCGCCAGCAGCCAAGATCGACTAGCGGGGTATTACGAGCAGTACTTC
TRBV11-3	NA	TRBJ2-7	NA	CASSLAGGAYEQYF	TGTGCCAGCAGCTTAGCAGGCGGAGCCTACGAGCAGTACTTC
TRBV7-3	TRBD1	TRBJ2-7	NA	CASSLTGTGFDNGQYF	TGTGCCAGCAGCTTAACGGGGACAGGGTTTGATAATGGGCAGTACTTC
TRBV5-4	TRBD2	TRBJ2-2	once	CASGDAGPQSTGELFF	TGTGCGAGCGGGGATGCCGGGCCACAGTCCACCGGGGAGCTGTTTTTT
TRBV15	NA	TRBJ2-7	once	CATSSEGDRIYEQYF	TGTGCCACCAGCTCAGAAGGTGACCGAATTTACGAGCAGTACTTC
TRBV7-2	NA	TRBJ1-3	NA	CASSLVGGYSGNTIYF	TGTGCCAGCAGCTTAGTGGGGGGATACTCTGGAAACACCATATATTTT
TRBV11-2	NA	TRBJ1-3	NA	CASSLVVGTGNTIYF	TGTGCCAGCAGCTTAGTCGTGGGGACGGGAAACACCATATATTTT
TRBV24-1	NA	TRBJ1-2	NA	CATSAEGFDGYTF	TGTGCCACCAGTGCCGAGGGGTTCGATGGCTACACCTTC
TRBV2	NA	TRBJ1-6	once	CASSEEGKNSPLHF	TGTGCCAGCAGTGAGGAGGGGAAAAATTCACCCCTCCACTTT
TRBV19	NA	TRBJ2-5	NA	CASSIGQLETQYF	TGTGCCAGTAGTATAGGTCAGCTAGAGACCCAGTACTTC
TRBV10-3	NA	TRBJ1-2	NA	CAISNAGRGTYGYTF	TGTGCCATCAGTAACGCGGGGCGGGGGACCTATGGCTACACCTTC
TRBV12-3/TRBV12-4	NA	TRBJ2-7	NA	CASSSRPSYEQYF	TGTGCCAGCAGCTCCCGGCCCAGCTACGAGCAGTACTTC
TRBV7-3	NA	TRBJ1-1	NA	CASGPGPNTEAFF	TGTGCCAGCGGTCCGGGACCAAACACTGAAGCTTTCTTT
TRBV28	NA	TRBJ1-5	NA	CASRPSGQYNQPQHF	TGTGCCAGCAGACCCAGTGGACAGTACAATCAGCCCCAGCATTTT
TRBV7-8	NA	TRBJ1-1	few	CASSLDEVNTEAFF	TGTGCCAGCAGCTTAGATGAGGTGAACACTGAAGCTTTCTTT
TRBV2	NA	TRBJ1-6	NA	CASRSGTGGSYNSPLHF	TGTGCCAGCAGATCCGGGACCGGCGGGTCCTATAATTCACCCCTCCACTTT
TRBV6-9	NA	TRBJ1-2	NA	CASSYSFFGLRLDYGYTF	TGTGCCAGCAGTTATTCGTTTTTCGGACTGCGGCTGGACTATGGCTACACCTTC
TRBV3-1/TRBV3-2	TRBD1	TRBJ1-4	NA	CASSQLTGTGDEKLFF	TGTGCCAGCAGCCAACTAACCGGGACAGGGGATGAAAAACTGTTTTTT